This TCR beta chain derives from a study of cytomegalovirus exposure and HLA in healthy donors. The PCR employed 60 Vbeta primers together with 13 Jbeta primers. Clones were sequenced by immunoSEQ multiplex PCR, and TCRdb holds only the in-frame ones, with some missing. The sample carries approximately 160,000 clones, 65% to 80% recorded once. This receptor was taken from a woman between 25 and 40 years old in good health and CMV-seronegative. The specimen sequenced was PBMCs.

CDR3 sequence reads: CASSSQPSNAYNEQFF. The DNA of the CDR3 is TGTGCCAGCAGCAGCCAACCTAGCAATGCCTACAATGAGCAGTTCTTC. The chain carries TRBV7-8 and TRBJ2-1; D possibly corresponds to TRBD2 (5 bases). CDR1 is SGHVS, CDR2 FQNEAQ, per germline. The CDR3 totals 16 residues. Trimming cost V 5 bases and J 2 bases, with 16 bases left between them.